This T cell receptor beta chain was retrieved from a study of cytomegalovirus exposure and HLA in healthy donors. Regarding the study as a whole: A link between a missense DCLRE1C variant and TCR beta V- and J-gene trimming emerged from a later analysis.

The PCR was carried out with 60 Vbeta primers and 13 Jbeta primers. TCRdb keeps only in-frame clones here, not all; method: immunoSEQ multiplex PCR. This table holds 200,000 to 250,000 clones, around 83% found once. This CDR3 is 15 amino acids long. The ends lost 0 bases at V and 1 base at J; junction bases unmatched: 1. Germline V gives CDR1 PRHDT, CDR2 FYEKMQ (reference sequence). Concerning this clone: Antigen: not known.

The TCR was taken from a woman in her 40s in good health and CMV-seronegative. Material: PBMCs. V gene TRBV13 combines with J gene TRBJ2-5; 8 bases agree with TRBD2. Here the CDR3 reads CASSLGLAGQETQYF. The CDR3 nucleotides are TGTGCCAGCAGCTTAGGCCTAGCGGGCCAAGAGACCCAGTACTTC.